Below are 30 T cell receptor beta chains sequenced from a single sample in a study of blood T cell repertoires in COVID-19. The data were produced by immunoSEQ multiplex PCR, yet TCRdb's version contains in-frame clones alone and is incomplete. This table holds around 190,000 clones, roughly 84% found once. The material sequenced was PBMCs or T cells enriched from blood (not recorded which). These receptors were obtained from a woman in her 30s who had been exposed to COVID-19.

The rearrangement links TRBV5-1 to TRBJ1-1; D is unresolved. Deletions cut 2 bases from V and 3 bases from J, with 14 bases between. This CDR3 has 15 amino acids. Germline CDR1 and CDR2: SGHRS and YFSETQ. The CDR3 loop reads CASSFSPDGYTEAFF. CDR3 sequence (DNA): TGCGCCAGCAGCTTCTCCCCCGACGGGTACACTGAAGCTTTCTTT. Using reference TRBV5-1 and TRBJ1-1 for the parts outside the CDR3, the full variable domain is KAGVTQTPRYLIKTRGQQVTLSCSPISGHRSVSWYQQTPGQGLQFLFEYFSETQRNKGNFPGRFSGRQFSNSRSEMNVSTLELGDSALYLCASSFSPDGYTEAFFGQGTRLTVV.

V gene TRBV9 combines with J gene TRBJ1-1; a weak D match, TRBD1 (5 bases). Trimming shortened V by 4 bases and J by 9 bases, and 19 bases separated the two germline ends. Germline loops: CDR1 SGDLS, CDR2 YYNGEE. CDR3 length: 14 amino acids. In DNA, the CDR3 is TGTGCCAGCAGCACCCATCTCTCAGGGCAAAAAGCTTTCTTT. Its protein product is CASSTHLSGQKAFF.

The chain is built from TRBV4-3 and TRBJ1-1, with 7 bases fitting TRBD1. Germline V gene sequence: CDR1 LGHNA, CDR2 YSLEER. This CDR3 is 16 amino acids long. V was pared by 0 bases and J by 5 bases, with 9 bases of the junction left unmatched. CDR3 protein: CASSQDPGQVNTEAFF. CDR3 DNA sequence: TGCGCCAGCAGCCAAGACCCCGGACAGGTTAATACTGAAGCTTTCTTT.

J is TRBJ1-5 and V is TRBV28; D uncertain. Trimming removed 10 bases at V and 5 bases at J, with 12 bases between. Germline CDR1 MDHEN, CDR2 SYDVKM. The CDR3 spans 12 residues. The CDR3 spells CATSSVDQPQHF. DNA of the CDR3: TGTGCCACCTCCTCGGTCGATCAGCCCCAGCATTTT.

This chain connects TRBV5-4 to TRBJ2-3; D is possibly TRBD1 (5 bases). Germline lookup yields CDR1 SGHNT and CDR2 YYREEE (reference sequence). This CDR3 has 14 amino acids. The germline V and J ends were trimmed by 4 bases and 4 bases, with 13 bases remaining between them. The CDR3 region is CASSPIGQSDTQYF. CDR3 nucleotide sequence: TGTGCCAGCAGCCCAATAGGACAATCAGATACGCAGTATTTT.

The chain is built from TRBV18 and TRBJ2-2; 7 bases fit TRBD1. The V segment lost 2 bases and the J segment 1 base; nucleotides outside the gene matches: 4. CDR1 is KGHSH and CDR2 is LQKENI in the germline V gene. This CDR3 contains 16 residues. As DNA, the CDR3 is TGTGCCAGCTCACCAAGACAGGGTGAGAACACCGGGGAGCTGTTTTTT. Protein product: CASSPRQGENTGELFF.

The CDR3 coding sequence is TGCAGTGCTAGTCAACTAGCGGGGGGGCAGAGGACCCAGTACTTC. It encodes CSASQLAGGQRTQYF. This chain uses TRBV20-1 with TRBJ2-5, with 13 positions matching TRBD2. Trimming cost V 3 bases and J 7 bases; bases outside gene matches: 8. From germline, CDR1 is DFQATT and CDR2 SNEGSKA (reference sequence). The CDR3 is 15 amino acids.

The chain couples TRBV20-1 to TRBJ1-1; a possible D gene is TRBD1 (5 bases). The ends were cut back, 3 bases at V and 3 bases at J, with 23 bases in the middle. The CDR3 is made up of 17 amino acids. Germline V CDR1 and CDR2: DFQATT, SNEGSKA (reference sequence). The CDR3 loop is CSASSGQPFAGHTEAFF. CDR3 in DNA: TGCAGTGCTAGTTCGGGTCAGCCGTTCGCAGGGCACACTGAAGCTTTCTTT.

This clone has only a few counts. The V and J genes are TRBV21-1 and TRBJ1-2; the table's D call, TRBD1, has no DNA check behind it. TRBV21-1 is assigned pseudogene status. CDR3 size: 14 residues. The CDR3 reads CASSVGQGLYGYTF. As DNA, the CDR3 is TGTGCCAGCAGCGTCGGACAGGGTCTTTATGGCTACACCTTC.

The sample holds a few counts of this clone. The CDR3: CASSWGQGSGNTIYF. The DNA of the CDR3 is TGTGCCAGCAGCTGGGGACAGGGCTCTGGAAACACCATATATTTT. This rearrangement joins TRBV5-5 to TRBJ1-3; TRBD1 matches 9 bases. The CDR3 sequence is 15 residues long. Germline V lookup: CDR1 SGHKS, CDR2 YYEKEE (reference sequence). Trimming removed 3 bases from V and 0 bases from J; junction bases left unmatched: 1.

This clone was observed once. This rearrangement joins TRBV30 to TRBJ2-6, with a possible D match to TRBD1 (6 bases). The CDR3 is 17 amino acids. Trimming pared 0 bases from V and 1 base from J, leaving 13 bases between. Germline V lookup: CDR1 GTSNPN, CDR2 SVGIG (reference sequence). CDR3 protein: CAWSVRDMDSGANVLTF. CDR3 in DNA: TGTGCCTGGAGTGTCAGGGACATGGATTCTGGGGCCAACGTCCTGACTTTC.

The rearrangement joins TRBV2 to TRBJ2-5, with 16 bases lining up with TRBD2. The CDR3 extends over 17 amino acids. The germline V gene encodes CDR1 SNHLY and CDR2 FYNNEI. V lost 7 bases to trimming and J lost 4 bases; unmatched junction nucleotides: 9. CDR3 coding DNA: TGTGCCAGCACCTTTCTCGGGACTAGCGGGGGGGTAGAGACCCAGTACTTC. Its translation is CASTFLGTSGGVETQYF. Filled out from reference TRBV2 and TRBJ2-5, the complete variable domain reads EPEVTQTPSHQVTQMGQEVILRCVPISNHLYFYWYRQILGQKVEFLVSFYNNEISEKSEIFDDQFSVERPDGSNFTLKIRSTKLEDSAMYFCASTFLGTSGGVETQYFGPGTRLLVL.

This chain connects TRBV4-3 to TRBJ2-5; D may be TRBD1 (5 bases). The CDR3 extends over 15 amino acids. The V end was cut by 4 bases, the J end by 5 bases, with 17 bases between. Germline loops: CDR1 LGHNA, CDR2 YSLEER. CDR3 sequence: CASSPTGSGWETQYF. DNA for the CDR3: TGCGCCAGCAGCCCCACAGGATCAGGGTGGGAGACCCAGTACTTC.

The chain joins TRBV25-1 to TRBJ1-2, with D possibly matching TRBD1 (5 bases). The CDR3 runs 14 residues. The ends were cut back, 0 bases at V and 2 bases at J, with 7 bases in the middle. CDR1 and CDR2 (germline): MGHDK, SYGVNS. CDR3 sequence reads: CASSEYKGNYGYTF. CDR3 DNA sequence: TGTGCCAGCAGTGAATACAAGGGGAACTATGGCTACACCTTC.

The chain is built from TRBV7-2 and TRBJ2-5, with a tentative D call TRBD2 (5 bases). From germline, CDR1 is SGHTA and CDR2 FQGNSA. The CDR3 covers 14 residues. V was pared by 5 bases and J by 5 bases, with 15 bases between. CDR3 sequence (DNA): TGTGCCAGCAGCCCATTCACAGCTAGCGAGACCCAGTACTTC. This gives the protein CASSPFTASETQYF.

The V call is TRBV9, the J call TRBJ2-5; TRBD2 matches 7 bases. The V segment lost 3 bases and the J segment 5 bases; nucleotides outside the gene matches: 4. The CDR3 totals 13 residues. Germline CDR1 reads SGDLS; CDR2 reads YYNGEE. This chain's CDR3 is CASSAGGGETQYF. The CDR3 DNA reads TGTGCCAGCAGCGCCGGGGGAGGGGAGACCCAGTACTTC.

This chain uses TRBV2 with TRBJ1-2, with 8 nucleotides matching TRBD1. Per germline, CDR1 SNHLY and CDR2 FYNNEI. Losses at the gene ends were 4 bases for V and 0 bases for J; bases not matched to a gene: 7. This CDR3 spans 16 amino acids. CDR3 coding DNA: TGTGCCAGCAGTGTTCTCCGGGACAGGTCTAACTATGGCTACACCTTC. Amino acid sequence: CASSVLRDRSNYGYTF.

The sample holds one count of this clone. The rearrangement uses TRBV3-1 (or the pseudogene TRBV3-2) and TRBJ1-2; 10 positions match TRBD1. Germline loops: CDR1 LGHDT, CDR2 YNNKEL (reference sequence). J gave up 1 base and V 2 bases, and 4 bases lay outside the gene matches. The CDR3 sequence is 16 residues long. The CDR3 DNA reads TGTGCCAGCAGCCAATCGGGACAGGGGAATAACTATGGCTACACCTTC. Its protein product is CASSQSGQGNNYGYTF.

V is TRBV5-4 and J is TRBJ1-1, with a weak D call TRBD1 (5 bases). With 1 base removed from V and 5 bases from J, the gap between germline ends came to 15 bases. Germline V CDR1 and CDR2: SGHNT, YYREEE (reference sequence). This CDR3 has 15 amino acids. The CDR3 spells CASSLIQGHNTEAFF. CDR3 sequence (DNA): TGTGCCAGCAGCTTGATCCAGGGTCATAATACTGAAGCTTTCTTT.

The chain has TRBV19 and TRBJ2-5; 9 bases match TRBD1. Germline values: CDR1 LNHDA, CDR2 SQIVND (reference sequence). Unmatched junction bases numbered 4, after V lost 6 bases and J lost 5 bases. This CDR3 comprises 13 residues. CDR3 bases: TGTGCCAGTAGCCGGGACAGGGAGGAGACCCAGTACTTC. This encodes CASSRDREETQYF.

The rearrangement joins TRBV9 to TRBJ2-3, with 9 nucleotides matching TRBD2. V trimming: 2 bases; J trimming: 2 bases; junction bases outside the gene matches: 6. This CDR3 contains 16 residues. The germline V gene has CDR1 SGDLS and CDR2 YYNGEE. This chain's CDR3 is CASSVTSGGITDTQYF. The CDR3 DNA is TGTGCCAGCAGCGTTACAAGCGGGGGGATCACAGATACGCAGTATTTT.

This clone was counted between two and nine times. The J gene is TRBJ1-2, the V gene TRBV5-8; TRBD1 matches at 9 bases. V dropped 1 base and J dropped 6; count of bases not matched to a gene: 13. Germline CDR1 SGHTS, CDR2 YDEGEE. This CDR3 spans 17 amino acids. This CDR3 is CASSLWLETGGGNGYTF. CDR3 bases: TGTGCCAGCAGCTTGTGGCTCGAGACAGGGGGAGGGAATGGCTACACCTTC.

The CDR3 DNA follows: TGTGCCATCAGTTCGGGACAGGGGTATAATTCACCCCTCCACTTT. It encodes CAISSGQGYNSPLHF. This chain connects TRBV10-3 to TRBJ1-6, with 10 bases that match TRBD1. CDR3 length equals 15 residues. J was trimmed by 4 bases and V by 5 bases; bases with no gene match: 2. The germline V gene encodes CDR1 ENHRY and CDR2 SYGVKD.

The chain joins TRBV10-2 to TRBJ1-1; D possibly corresponds to TRBD1 (6 bases). V lost 4 bases and J lost 5, with 14 bases in between. Germline CDR1 is WSHSY and CDR2 is SAAADI. This CDR3 region has 14 residues. As DNA, the CDR3 is TGCGCCAGCAGTGGTTGGGGGGGGCGGACTGAAGCTTTCTTT. This sequence encodes CASSGWGGRTEAFF.

This chain links TRBV4-1 with TRBJ2-7, with TRBD2 identical over 10 bases. Germline assignment: CDR1 MGHRA and CDR2 YSYEKL. V trimming: 0 bases; J trimming: 3 bases; junction bases outside the gene matches: 2. The CDR3 totals 15 residues. DNA of the CDR3: TGCGCCAGCAGCCAAGACTCTAGCGGGGGCTACGAGCAGTACTTC. Translating gives CASSQDSSGGYEQYF.

V gene TRBV6-2 or TRBV6-3 combines with J gene TRBJ1-2; no definite D call. The germline CDR1 and CDR2 sequences are MNHEY and SVGEGT. The CDR3 is made up of 18 amino acids. V dropped 2 bases and J dropped 3 bases, with 22 bases sitting between them. CDR3 region: CASSYPLPTRGRDYGYTF. The CDR3 nucleotides read TGTGCCAGCAGTTACCCACTGCCTACCCGTGGGCGGGACTATGGCTACACCTTC.

This chain connects TRBV5-5 to TRBJ2-7; D gene ambiguous. The CDR3 has 14 amino acids. V lost 0 bases and J lost 6, with 13 bases in between. The V gene's germline CDR1 is SGHKS and CDR2 YYEKEE (reference sequence). DNA for the CDR3: TGTGCCAGCAGCTTGGTGCTGAACGCGCCCGAGCAGTACTTC. It specifies CASSLVLNAPEQYF.

The gene calls are TRBV12-5 and TRBJ2-6; D may be TRBD2 (7 bases). The CDR3 has 21 residues. Trimming removed 2 bases at V and 3 bases at J, with 26 bases between. The V gene's germline CDR1 is LGHNT and CDR2 FRNRAP. In nucleotides, the CDR3 is TGTGCTAGTGGTTTGCCCACGATCCCGCGGGGGCCAGCGGATGGGGCCAACGTCCTGACTTTC. It codes for CASGLPTIPRGPADGANVLTF.

The gene calls are TRBV5-5 and TRBJ2-1; TRBD2 aligns across 7 bases. CDR3 length: 14 residues. V was clipped by 1 base and J by 8 bases; unmatched bases: 6. Germline V CDR1 and CDR2: SGHKS, YYEKEE (reference sequence). The CDR3 coding sequence is TGTGCCAGCAGCTTGCCGGCGGGAGACGATGAGCAGTTCTTC. Translating it yields CASSLPAGDDEQFF.

This chain joins TRBV6-5 and TRBJ2-1; the match to TRBD2 covers 11 bases. J lost 2 bases, V lost 5 bases, and 2 bases had no gene match. Per the germline V gene, CDR1 is MNHEY and CDR2 is SVGAGI. The CDR3 loop spans 15 amino acids. CDR3 region: CASSLSGGAYNEQFF. The DNA of the CDR3 is TGTGCCAGCAGTCTTAGCGGGGGGGCCTACAATGAGCAGTTCTTC.